This TCR beta chain was profiled in a study of blood T cell repertoires in COVID-19 (dated by TCRdb to 2020 to 2022). General notes on the study: The collaborator samples originated in the United States, Italy and Spain and spanned the acute and convalescent phases of COVID-19. The prospective study material was composed of cDNA or gDNA derived from T cells, B-cell-depleted T cells, or PBMCs. Subjects who had been exposed to COVID-19, were actively infected with it, or had recovered from it provided the deeply sampled blood TCRbeta repertoires that made up the dataset. The repertoires were released in a freely available public database meant as a resource for research on the immune response to SARS-CoV-2. Samples came from the ongoing ImmuneRACE study (first 160 participants) plus 1,254 subjects from 6 global collaborators. The sample metadata nearly always contained a de-identified subject ID, COVID-19 status, age in years and sex. HLA class I and class II types, where available, came from metadata supplied by the sample provider rather than from assay-based typing.

This clone has just a few counts. The antigen this receptor binds is unknown. One base away there is no much larger clone; base qualities are not given. In the prospective study, participants were about 18 to 95 years old, resided in 25 or so geographic areas of the United States, and were enrolled through a virtual design. Cohort assignment in the prospective study relied on participant-reported clinical history from a screening survey and a study questionnaire. In the prospective study, mobile phlebotomists collected whole blood, serum and a nasopharyngeal or oropharyngeal swab from each participant. Participants in the prospective study had the option to provide additional blood draws and questionnaires over an approximately 2-month period. Prospective study blood samples were shipped either frozen or at room temperature before DNA extraction. At the junction V is shortened by 3 bases and J by 4 bases, with 19 bases in between. The CDR3 measures 17 amino acids from cysteine to phenylalanine. Only the CDR3 portion is preserved as DNA: 51 bases, with reading frame beginning at the first base. The germline V gene provides CDR1 SGHRS and CDR2 YFSETQ.

Results and caveats for the whole study, not just this receptor: The amount of clinical and demographic metadata varied by source and participant and was provided uncurated.

The immunoSEQ Assay, a bias-controlled multiplex PCR, was used to amplify TCRbeta CDR3 regions from genomic DNA. In the original analysis: The number of nucleated cells in each sample was estimated from the amplification of reference gene primers within the assay. To quantify the absolute abundance of each unique TCRbeta CDR3 rearrangement, sequence reads were collapsed and filtered. For each sample, productive Simpson clonality was calculated by taking the square root of Simpson's diversity index across productive rearrangements. TCRdb carries this immuneACCESS record with in-frame sequences only. Its versions omit some clonotypes, under half of them owing to an unresolved V gene in the studies checked, with the rest unexplained. From that table come the V and J calls and clone size; the DNA was used to work out D and trimming. The sample profile shows over 250,000 clones; around 84% of them were found once. The leading ten clones occupy approximately 4.3% of the sample.

The origin of this receptor is a man aged 30 to 45 with acute COVID-19. The sequence links TRBV5-1 to TRBJ2-2; matching of 6 bases hints at TRBD2 as the D gene. The sequenced material came from PBMCs or T cells enriched from blood (not recorded which). At the DNA level, the sequence is TGCGCCAGCAGCTCCTTGGGAGGTAGGACGGGCACCGGGGAGCTGTTTTTT. Translated, it gives CASSSLGGRTGTGELFF.